The 22 T cell receptor beta chains below were found in one sample sequenced in a study of human T cells and chemical hapten exposure. Time point meaning: pre-sensitization, week 0. Sample treatment: therapeutic diphenylcyclopropenone sensitization with weekly scalp DPC. TCRdb fed the RACE reads into MiXCR, producing one record per CDR3 protein. Among 300,000 to 400,000 distinct CDR3 sequences listed, roughly 5.3% were seen once. This specimen was whole blood, taken in connection with sensitization to the hapten diphenylcyclopropenone (DPC). The receptor source for this set is a woman aged 45-59 years with alopecia areata. Some clones in this sample may be carry-over from other donors' samples.

In its sample, this clonotype was seen many times. The chain employs TRBV10-3 and TRBJ1-1; possibly TRBD1 for D (5 bases). The CDR3 runs 13 residues. CDR1 ENHRY and CDR2 SYGVKD come from the germline V gene. Trimming took off 3 bases at V and 7 bases at J, with 12 bases between the two ends. The DNA of the CDR3 is TGTGCCATCAGTGAAGGCGGCGGGGGTGAAGCTTTCTTT. Amino acids: CAISEGGGGEAFF.

This chain uses TRBV6-6 with TRBJ2-7; 13 bases fit TRBD2. Germline V lookup: CDR1 MNHNY, CDR2 SVGAGI (reference sequence). Losses at the gene ends were 0 bases for V and 2 bases for J; bases not matched to a gene: 4. The CDR3 has 17 residues. CDR3 sequence: CASSYSTTSGRTYEQYF. The CDR3 bases are TGTGCCAGCAGTTACTCGACGACTAGCGGGAGGACCTACGAGCAGTACTTC.

The rearrangement joins TRBV4-1 to TRBJ2-3; D gene unclear. V was clipped by 3 bases and J by 6 bases, with 10 bases between them. Germline V CDR1 and CDR2: MGHRA, YSYEKL. The CDR3 has 13 amino acids. CDR3 DNA sequence: TGCGCCAGCAGCCAGCACCTCGCCGATACGCAGTATTTT. As protein: CASSQHLADTQYF.

This clonotype was recorded at least ten times. The chain combines TRBV9 with TRBJ2-2; D call uncertain. V was pared by 0 bases and J by 1 base, with 7 bases between. The CDR3 contains 15 residues. CDR1 and CDR2 from the germline V gene are SGDLS and YYNGEE. The CDR3 DNA reads as TGTGCCAGCAGCGTAGCCAATTTGAACACCGGGGAGCTGTTTTTT. This codes for CASSVANLNTGELFF.

This clonotype was counted many times. V and J are TRBV5-5 and TRBJ1-2; 8 bases align to TRBD1. CDR3 size: 15 residues. The V segment lost 1 base and the J segment 6 bases; nucleotides outside the gene matches: 8. Germline-derived CDR1 and CDR2 are SGHKS and YYEKEE (reference sequence). The CDR3 loop is CASSLFETGVDGYTF. Here the CDR3 DNA reads TGTGCCAGCAGCTTGTTCGAGACAGGGGTCGATGGCTACACCTTC.

This clonotype was detected ten times or more. V is TRBV4-3 and J is TRBJ2-2, with D perhaps TRBD1 (6 bases). The CDR3 covers 15 residues. V was clipped by 0 bases and J by 4 bases, with 9 bases between them. Germline V CDR1 and CDR2: LGHNA, YSLEER. The chain's CDR3 is CASSQDYRATGELFF. The CDR3 nucleotides are TGCGCCAGCAGCCAAGATTACAGGGCCACCGGGGAGCTGTTTTTT.

The V and J genes are TRBV11-2 and TRBJ2-1, with 11 bases aligning to TRBD2. The CDR3 is made up of 16 amino acids. The germline V gene encodes CDR1 SGHAT and CDR2 FQNNGV. Trimming took 4 bases from V and 5 from J; bases not matched to a gene: 7. The DNA for the CDR3 is TGTGCCAGCAGCTCAATCCTAGCGGGAGGTCACAATGAGCAGTTCTTC. It encodes CASSSILAGGHNEQFF.

This clonotype was detected ten times or more. The gene calls are TRBV12-3 or TRBV12-4 and TRBJ1-1; D is unclear. The CDR3 is 12 amino acids. V lost 2 bases to trimming and J lost 8 bases, with 9 bases between them. Here the CDR3 reads CASSLFGEEAFF. CDR3 DNA: TGTGCCAGCAGTTTATTCGGCGAAGAAGCTTTCTTT.

This clonotype was picked up a small number of times. V usage is TRBV20-1 and J usage is TRBJ2-3; D might be TRBD1 or TRBD2, each matching 5 bases. V gave up 7 bases and J gave up 4 bases, with 21 bases separating them. The CDR3 has 15 residues. The germline CDR1 and CDR2 sequences are DFQATT and SNEGSKA (reference sequence). CDR3 DNA: TGCAGTGGGATTAATTCCCAGGGAGTCGCAGATACGCAGTATTTT. Encoded protein: CSGINSQGVADTQYF.

This clonotype was seen more than once but under ten times. The chain recombines TRBV12-3 or TRBV12-4 with TRBJ1-2; D gene uncertain. CDR3 length: 13 amino acids. The ends were cut back, 4 bases at V and 4 bases at J, with 10 bases in the middle. The CDR3 protein is CASSSGNSYGYTF. The CDR3 bases are TGTGCCAGCAGTTCCGGGAACTCCTATGGCTACACCTTC.

This clonotype came up many times. The chain recombines TRBV5-5 with TRBJ2-5; D unresolved. CDR3 length: 14 amino acids. Per germline, CDR1 SGHKS and CDR2 YYEKEE (reference sequence). Deletions cut 0 bases from V and 7 bases from J, with 13 bases between. In nucleotides, the CDR3 is TGTGCCAGCAGCTTGGGTCGGAGTTATGGGACCCAGTACTTC. Translation gives CASSLGRSYGTQYF.

The V gene is TRBV6-2 or TRBV6-3, the J gene TRBJ2-1; TRBD2 matches at 13 bases. This CDR3 spans 16 amino acids. V trimming: 5 bases; J trimming: 5 bases; junction bases outside the gene matches: 6. Germline V gene data show CDR1 as MNHEY and CDR2 as SVGEGT. CDR3 loop: CASSLIGTSGNNEQFF. In DNA form, the CDR3 reads TGTGCCAGCAGTCTGATTGGGACTAGCGGGAACAATGAGCAGTTCTTC.

The chain recombines TRBV29-1 with TRBJ2-7; the match to TRBD2 covers 13 bases. The CDR3 spans 19 residues. Per germline, CDR1 SQVTM and CDR2 ANQGSEA. J was trimmed by 1 base and V by 3 bases; bases with no gene match: 15. The CDR3 DNA reads TGCAGCGTTGATTGGACTAGCGGGAGCCCCGTCCCGCTTTCCTACGAGCAGTACTTC. Translation: CSVDWTSGSPVPLSYEQYF.

This clonotype was picked up many times. This chain uses TRBV6-5 with TRBJ2-7, with D tentatively TRBD1 (6 bases). Germline-derived CDR1 and CDR2 are MNHEY and SVGAGI. V was cut by 2 bases and J by 8 bases, with 10 bases left in between. CDR3 length equals 12 residues. The CDR3 spells CASSYGWGQQYF. Written as DNA, the CDR3 is TGTGCCAGCAGTTACGGTTGGGGGCAGCAGTACTTC.

This clonotype was observed at least ten times. The chain uses TRBV20-1 and TRBJ2-1; TRBD2 matches at 8 bases. The CDR3 contains 14 residues. Germline lookup yields CDR1 DFQATT and CDR2 SNEGSKA (reference sequence). Losses at the gene ends were 5 bases for V and 3 bases for J; bases not matched to a gene: 6. The CDR3 DNA reads TGCAGTGCTCCCGACAGCGGGAGCTACAATGAGCAGTTCTTC. It specifies CSAPDSGSYNEQFF.

V gene TRBV7-9 combines with J gene TRBJ1-1; TRBD1 aligns across 8 bases. This CDR3 contains 15 residues. CDR1 SEHNR and CDR2 FQNEAQ come from the germline V gene (reference sequence). The junction had 5 bases not matched to a gene; V was cut back by 4 bases and J by 1 base. CDR3 sequence: CASSWGTGQNTEAFF. In DNA form, the CDR3 reads TGTGCCAGCAGCTGGGGGACAGGCCAGAACACTGAAGCTTTCTTT.

In this sample, this clonotype turned up a few times. The chain is built from TRBV12-3 or TRBV12-4 and TRBJ1-4; D ambiguous. This CDR3 has 13 residues. V was shortened by 4 bases and J by 8 bases, with 11 bases between the two germline ends. The DNA of the CDR3 is TGTGCCAGCAGTTCTGCACCGGGCGAAAAACTGTTTTTT. Residues: CASSSAPGEKLFF.

This clonotype was seen at least ten times. The V gene is TRBV10-3, the J gene TRBJ2-5; 7 bases agree with TRBD1. After removal of 2 bases from V and 1 base from J, the junction contained 1 base not matched to a gene. CDR1 and CDR2 from the germline V gene are ENHRY and SYGVKD. The length of the CDR3 is 14 residues. The CDR3 DNA reads as TGTGCCATCAGTGAGGGGGACAGCCAAGAGACCCAGTACTTC. Encoded protein: CAISEGDSQETQYF.

This clonotype has at least ten counts. The rearrangement joins TRBV15 to TRBJ1-3; D is unresolved. Germline CDR1 is LNHNV and CDR2 is YYDKDF (reference sequence). Trimming removed 3 bases at V and 0 bases at J, with 6 bases between. This CDR3 is built from 14 residues. CDR3 nucleotides: TGTGCCACCAGCAGGACCGTCTCTGGAAACACCATATATTTT. Residues: CATSRTVSGNTIYF.

This clonotype has at least ten counts. This chain links TRBV12-2 with TRBJ2-7; the table's D call TRBD1 went unverified against the DNA. TRBV12-2 is reported as a pseudogene. The CDR3 is 15 residues long. The CDR3 nucleotides are TGTGCAAGTCGCCCACGGCCCCAGGATTCCTACGAGCAGTACTTC. Its protein is CASRPRPQDSYEQYF.

This clonotype was recorded at least ten times. J is TRBJ2-5 and V is TRBV6-1; D is unclear. Per germline, CDR1 MNHNS and CDR2 SASEGT. V dropped 1 base and J dropped 12 bases, with 12 bases sitting between them. The CDR3 contains 12 residues. CDR3 residues: CASSEDRRREYF. CDR3 bases: TGTGCCAGCAGTGAAGATAGACGGCGAGAGTACTTC.

The chain carries TRBV6-6 and TRBJ2-1; 9 nucleotides match TRBD2. CDR1 is MNHNY, CDR2 SVGAGI, per germline (reference sequence). Trimming removed 4 bases from V and 10 bases from J; junction bases left unmatched: 11. CDR3 length: 15 residues. In DNA, the CDR3 is TGTGCCAGCAGTTTGATTAGCGGGGGAGGCCGGGAGCAGTTCTTC. Residues: CASSLISGGGREQFF.